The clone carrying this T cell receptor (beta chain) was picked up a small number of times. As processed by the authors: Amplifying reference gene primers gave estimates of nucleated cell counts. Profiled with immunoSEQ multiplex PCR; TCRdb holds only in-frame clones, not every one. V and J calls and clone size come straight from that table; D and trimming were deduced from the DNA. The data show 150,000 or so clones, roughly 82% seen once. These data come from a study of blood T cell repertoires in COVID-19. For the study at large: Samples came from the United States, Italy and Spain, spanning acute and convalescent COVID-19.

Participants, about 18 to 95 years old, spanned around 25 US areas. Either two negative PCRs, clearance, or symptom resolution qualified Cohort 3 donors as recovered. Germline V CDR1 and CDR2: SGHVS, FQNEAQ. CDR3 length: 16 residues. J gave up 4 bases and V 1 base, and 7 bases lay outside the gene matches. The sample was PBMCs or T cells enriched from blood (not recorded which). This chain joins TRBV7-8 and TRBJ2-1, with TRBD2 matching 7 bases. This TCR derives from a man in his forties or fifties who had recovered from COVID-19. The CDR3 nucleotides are TGTGCCAGCAGCTTAGTTCTGCTAGCGGTGTACAATGAGCAGTTCTTC. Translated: CASSLVLLAVYNEQFF.